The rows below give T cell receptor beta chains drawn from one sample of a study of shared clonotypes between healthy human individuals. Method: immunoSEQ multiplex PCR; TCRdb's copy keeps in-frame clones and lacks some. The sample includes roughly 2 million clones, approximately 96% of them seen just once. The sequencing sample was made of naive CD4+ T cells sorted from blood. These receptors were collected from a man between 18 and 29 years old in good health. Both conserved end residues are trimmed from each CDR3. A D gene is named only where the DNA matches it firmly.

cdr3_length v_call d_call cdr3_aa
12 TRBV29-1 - SVRIAANSYEQY
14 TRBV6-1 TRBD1 ASSQAGTGNTGELF
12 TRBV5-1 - ASSLVGDHYEQY
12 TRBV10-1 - ASSEFGRSYEQY
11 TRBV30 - AWSRQENQPQH
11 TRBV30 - AWTGLAGNTIY
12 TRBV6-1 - ASRSFRGVNEQF
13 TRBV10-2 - ASSESSLGYNEQF
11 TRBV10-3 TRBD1 AALGQMNTEAF
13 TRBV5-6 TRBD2 ASSLGLAGYNEQF
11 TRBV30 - AWSVNAITEAF
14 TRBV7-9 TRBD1 ASSFASRDRPYEQY
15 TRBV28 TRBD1 ASHTKTTGNGRNTIY
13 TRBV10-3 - AISERAGAPYEQY
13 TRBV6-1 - ASRKVQGSFNEQF
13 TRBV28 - ASSLVDSYNSPLH
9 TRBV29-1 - SVVLRDEQF
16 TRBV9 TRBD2 ASSVGLAGGRYQETQY
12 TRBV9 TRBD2 ASSPRTSVNEQF
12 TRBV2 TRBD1 ASSGQGGSYEQY
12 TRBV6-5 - ASGRTEDNSPLH
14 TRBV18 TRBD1 ASSPEQGAPTDTQY
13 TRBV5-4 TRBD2 ASSSGTSGASRQF
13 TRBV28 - ASSLGGLGLYGYT
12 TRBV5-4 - ASSGGTESYEQY
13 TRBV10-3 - AISEARSRQETQY
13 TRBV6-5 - ASSPRDKGNQPQH
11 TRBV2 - ASSEVMGGEQY
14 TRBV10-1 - ASSPRAGPVYNEQF
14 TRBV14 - ASSQDGGSNGNTIY
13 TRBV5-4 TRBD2 ASSSSGGAGHEQY
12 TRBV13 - ASSHRDGATEAF
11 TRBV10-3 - AISEAVNTEAF
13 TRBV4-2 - ASSQDPGGGETQY
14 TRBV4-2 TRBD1 ASSRAGTATNEKLF
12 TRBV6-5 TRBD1 ASSPTGGGYGYT
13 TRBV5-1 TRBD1 ASSILTGGNTEAF
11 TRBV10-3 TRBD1 AISADRVTEAF
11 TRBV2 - ASNFKDNSPLH
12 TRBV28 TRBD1 ASSSSQGVRGYT
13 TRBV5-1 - ASTRGLTSYNEQF
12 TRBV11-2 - ASSLPVRATEAF
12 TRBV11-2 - ASSLSQGPYEQY
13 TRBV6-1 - ASSESSFINTEAF
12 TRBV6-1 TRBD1 ASSAPGQGYEQY
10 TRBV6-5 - ASSSQADTQY
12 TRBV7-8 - ASSMFPGSDTQY
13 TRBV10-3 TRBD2 AISSKREGFNEQF
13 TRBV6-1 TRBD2 ASSISSGAFVEQY
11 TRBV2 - AGRAEVRGEQY
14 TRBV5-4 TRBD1 ASSSGTGFGSYEQY
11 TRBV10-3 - AISQTGANVLT